The present T cell receptor beta chain was sequenced within a study of glioma-infiltrating T cells after dendritic cell vaccination. Study at large: At biweekly intervals, patients got three intradermal dendritic cell vaccine injections.

The CDR3 sequence is 12 residues long. Trimming stripped 10 bases from V and 0 bases from J, with 7 bases between. Germline CDR1 and CDR2: MNHEY and SVGAGI. Repertoires were generated with immunoSEQ multiplex PCR, while TCRdb's copy carries only in-frame clones and drops some. This sample has about 96,000 clones, with about 80% found just once. This TCR was recovered from a human donor with glioblastoma. This chain links TRBV6-5 with TRBJ1-3; D ambiguous. The starting material was blood, obtained before dendritic cell vaccination. CDR3 sequence reads: CATRSSGNTIYF. The CDR3 DNA follows: TGTGCCACCCGTAGCTCTGGAAACACCATATATTTT.